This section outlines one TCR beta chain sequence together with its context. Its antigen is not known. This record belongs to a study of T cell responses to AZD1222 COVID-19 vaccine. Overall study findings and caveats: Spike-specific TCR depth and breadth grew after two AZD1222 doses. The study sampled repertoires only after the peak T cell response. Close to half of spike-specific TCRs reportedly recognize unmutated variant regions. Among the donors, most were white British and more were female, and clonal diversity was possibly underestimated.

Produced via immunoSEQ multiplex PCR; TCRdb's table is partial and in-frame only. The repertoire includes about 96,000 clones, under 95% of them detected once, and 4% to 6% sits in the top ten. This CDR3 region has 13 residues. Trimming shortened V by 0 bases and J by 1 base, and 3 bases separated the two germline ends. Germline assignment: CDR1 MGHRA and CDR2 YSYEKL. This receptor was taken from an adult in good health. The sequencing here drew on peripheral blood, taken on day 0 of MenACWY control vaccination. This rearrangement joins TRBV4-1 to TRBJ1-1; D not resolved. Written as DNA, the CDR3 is TGCGCCAGCAGCCAAGAGGCGAACACTGAAGCTTTCTTT. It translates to CASSQEANTEAFF.